The T cell receptor beta chain described here comes from a study of shared T cell receptors in the human thymus. CDR3 length equals 13 residues. Generated by immunoSEQ multiplex PCR, the TCRdb table keeps only in-frame clones and is missing some. The sample includes some 400,000 clones, roughly 94% of them seen just once. The receptor's source is a human donor. Sequencing was done on a sample of thymocytes. The chain is built from TRBV21-1 and TRBJ2-5. TRBV21-1 is labeled a pseudogene. CDR3 bases: TGTGCCAGCAGCAACAGGGGAGGAGAGACCCAGTACTTC. It specifies CASSNRGGETQYF.